This record covers a single TCR beta chain. Trimming removed 3 bases from V and 2 bases from J, with 5 bases in between. Germline CDR1 reads SGHVS; CDR2 reads FNYEAQ. This CDR3 region has 12 residues. The data belong to a study of blood T cell repertoires in COVID-19. The overall study: Sites across the United States, Italy and Spain contributed samples from acute and convalescent COVID-19.

Authors' processing steps: Amplification from reference gene primers served as the basis for estimated nucleated cell counts. The protocol was immunoSEQ multiplex PCR, while the TCRdb copy is restricted to in-frame clones and leaves out a portion. That table gives V, J and clone size, and the DNA gave D and trimming. The profile shows about 670,000 clones, 80% to 90% of them singletons. The sequence derives from a woman aged 18-29 years with acute or convalescent COVID-19. What was sequenced was peripheral blood. V is TRBV7-6 and J is TRBJ2-7, with a tentative D call TRBD2 (5 bases). This chain's CDR3 is CASSFGAYEQYF. CDR3 DNA: TGTGCCAGCAGCTTCGGGGCCTACGAGCAGTACTTC.